Included here is one T cell receptor (beta chain) sequence, with context. The antigen is unknown. This record comes from a study of Ad26.COV2.S vaccination and SARS-CoV-2 variants. The germline V gene encodes CDR1 MGHRA and CDR2 YSYEKL. The CDR3 is 15 amino acids. V was trimmed by 0 bases and J by 3 bases, leaving 11 bases between them. Study observations and caveats: There was a possibility that the TCR breadth and depth analyses underestimated total T cell responses. Breadth measured for non-spike TCRs was similar across vaccine and placebo recipients.

Treatment noted: 19 received Ad26.COV2.S at low or high dose, single or two shots; roughly five received placebo; per-sample allocation not given. It was on day 63 after the first vaccine or placebo injection that samples were taken. This person who donated was an adult of 18-55 years in Boston. Sequencing used immunoSEQ multiplex PCR; TCRdb keeps in-frame clones, though not all of them. The repertoire has about 400,000 clones, 92% of them found once; the top ten carry around 1.7%. Sequencing was performed on peripheral blood, taken in a trial of Ad26.COV2.S vaccine versus placebo. The chain couples TRBV4-1 to TRBJ1-1; D unclear. The sequence was collected from a person aged 18-60 years who received the Ad26.COV2.S COVID-19 vaccine or a placebo. CDR3 region: CASSQDIQVHTEAFF. As DNA, the CDR3 is TGCGCCAGCAGCCAAGATATCCAAGTCCACACTGAAGCTTTCTTT.